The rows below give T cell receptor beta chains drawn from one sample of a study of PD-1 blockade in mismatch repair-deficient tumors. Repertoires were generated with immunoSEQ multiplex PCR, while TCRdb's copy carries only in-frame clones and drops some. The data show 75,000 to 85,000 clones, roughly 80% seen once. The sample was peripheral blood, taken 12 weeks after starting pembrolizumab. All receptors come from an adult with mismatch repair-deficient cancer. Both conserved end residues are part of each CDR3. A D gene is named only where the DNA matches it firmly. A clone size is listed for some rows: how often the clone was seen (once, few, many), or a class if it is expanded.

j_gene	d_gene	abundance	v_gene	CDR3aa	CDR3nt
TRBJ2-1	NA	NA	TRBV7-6	CASSSRDGYNEQFF	TGTGCCAGCAGCAGTAGGGACGGCTACAATGAGCAGTTCTTC
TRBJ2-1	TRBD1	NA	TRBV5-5	CASSLRQGAGDEQFF	TGTGCCAGCAGCTTACGGCAGGGGGCAGGCGATGAGCAGTTCTTC
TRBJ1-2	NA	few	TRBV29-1	CSVVGRASYGYTF	TGCAGCGTTGTGGGCAGGGCGAGCTATGGCTACACCTTC
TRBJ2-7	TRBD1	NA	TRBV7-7	CASSPRQGSYEQYF	TGTGCTAGCAGTCCTCGACAGGGGTCCTACGAGCAGTACTTC
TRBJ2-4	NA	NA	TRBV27	CASQTLAKNIQYF	TGTGCCAGTCAGACGCTAGCCAAAAACATTCAGTACTTC
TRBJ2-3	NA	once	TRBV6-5	CASSQVRGTDTQYF	TGTGCCAGCAGCCAGGTCAGGGGCACAGATACGCAGTATTTT
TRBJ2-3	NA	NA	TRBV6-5	CASRARGRTDTQYF	TGTGCCAGCAGGGCGAGAGGGAGGACAGATACGCAGTATTTT
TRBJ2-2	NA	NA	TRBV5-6	CASSLGRNTGELFF	TGTGCCAGCAGCTTAGGCAGAAACACCGGGGAGCTGTTTTTT
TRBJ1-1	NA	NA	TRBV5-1	CASSLAAQNTEAFF	TGCGCCAGCAGCTTGGCCGCACAGAACACTGAAGCTTTCTTT
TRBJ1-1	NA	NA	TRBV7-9	CASSSYGGTEAFF	TGTGCCAGCAGCTCCTACGGGGGAACTGAAGCTTTCTTT
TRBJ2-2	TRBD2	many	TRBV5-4	CASSPGTSGISGELFF	TGTGCCAGCAGCCCAGGGACTAGCGGGATCTCCGGGGAGCTGTTTTTT
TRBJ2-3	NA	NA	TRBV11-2	CASSRRRTDTQYF	TGTGCCAGCAGCCGACGACGGACAGATACGCAGTATTTT
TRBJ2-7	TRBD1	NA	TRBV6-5	CASTNTGTGHYEQYF	TGTGCCAGCACCAACACCGGGACAGGGCACTACGAGCAGTACTTC
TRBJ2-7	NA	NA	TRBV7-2	CASSLKREYEQYF	TGTGCCAGCAGCTTAAAACGGGAGTACGAGCAGTACTTC
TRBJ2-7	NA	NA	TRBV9	CASSVGFVSYEQYF	TGTGCCAGCAGCGTAGGTTTCGTTTCCTACGAGCAGTACTTC
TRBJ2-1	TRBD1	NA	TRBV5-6	CASSAPNRGSNNEQFF	TGTGCCAGCAGCGCCCCGAACAGGGGCTCCAACAATGAGCAGTTCTTC
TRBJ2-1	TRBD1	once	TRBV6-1	CASSDQDRGNEQFF	TGTGCCAGCAGTGACCAAGACAGGGGCAATGAGCAGTTCTTC
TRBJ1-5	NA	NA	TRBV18	CASSQGRDNQPQHF	TGTGCCAGCTCACAGGGAAGGGACAATCAGCCCCAGCATTTT
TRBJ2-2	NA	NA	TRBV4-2	CASSQPTRDTGELFF	TGTGCCAGCAGCCAACCGACTAGGGACACCGGGGAGCTGTTTTTT
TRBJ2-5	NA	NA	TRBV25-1	CASSPTDKAETQYF	TGTGCCAGCAGTCCGACGGACAAGGCGGAGACCCAGTACTTC
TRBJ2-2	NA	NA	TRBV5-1	CASSLEANPARTGELFF	TGCGCCAGCAGCTTGGAGGCTAACCCCGCCCGGACCGGGGAGCTGTTTTTT
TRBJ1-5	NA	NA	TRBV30	CAWSRGGDQPQHF	TGTGCCTGGAGTCGGGGGGGGGATCAGCCCCAGCATTTT
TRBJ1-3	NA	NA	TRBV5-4	CASSLDSAGNTIYF	TGTGCCAGCAGCTTGGATTCAGCTGGAAACACCATATATTTT
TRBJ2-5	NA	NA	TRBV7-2	CASSSEYVQYF	TGTGCCAGCAGCTCCGAATACGTCCAGTACTTC
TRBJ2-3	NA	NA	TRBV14	CASSQDMRGTQYF	TGTGCCAGCAGCCAAGATATGAGGGGTACGCAGTATTTT
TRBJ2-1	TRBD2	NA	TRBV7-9	CASSLARLAGDLDEQFF	TGTGCCAGCAGCTTAGCGCGACTAGCGGGAGATCTGGATGAGCAGTTCTTC
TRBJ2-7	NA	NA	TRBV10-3	CAIKAGRDSYEQYF	TGTGCCATCAAAGCGGGTAGGGACTCCTACGAGCAGTACTTC
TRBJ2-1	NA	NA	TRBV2	CASIFGAGNEQFF	TGTGCCAGCATTTTCGGAGCGGGCAATGAGCAGTTCTTC
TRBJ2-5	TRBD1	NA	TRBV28	CASSLPTGGVETQYF	TGTGCCAGCAGCCTACCCACAGGGGGCGTAGAGACCCAGTACTTC
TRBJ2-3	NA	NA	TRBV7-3	CASSRRGDF	TGTGCCAGCAGCCGCCGCGGGGATTTT
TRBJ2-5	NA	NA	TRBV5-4	CASSSTRQEETQYF	TGTGCCAGCAGCTCAACTAGACAGGAAGAGACCCAGTACTTC
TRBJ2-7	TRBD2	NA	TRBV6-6	CASSYRSGSYEQYF	TGTGCCAGCAGTTACAGGAGCGGGAGTTACGAGCAGTACTTC
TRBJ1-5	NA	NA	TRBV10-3	CAIRDNTEGQPQHF	TGTGCCATCAGGGATAATACGGAGGGACAGCCCCAGCATTTT
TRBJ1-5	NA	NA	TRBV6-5	CASTSGWGGNQPQHF	TGTGCCAGCACGTCAGGGTGGGGGGGCAATCAGCCCCAGCATTTT
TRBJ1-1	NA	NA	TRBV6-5	CASRGGNTEAFF	TGTGCCAGCAGGGGGGGGAACACTGAAGCTTTCTTT
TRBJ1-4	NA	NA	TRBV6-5	CASSRATNEKLFF	TGTGCCAGCAGCAGAGCAACTAATGAAAAACTGTTTTTT
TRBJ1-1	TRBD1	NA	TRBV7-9	CASSLGEGTAIENTEAFF	TGTGCCAGCAGCTTAGGGGAGGGGACAGCGATAGAGAACACTGAAGCTTTCTTT
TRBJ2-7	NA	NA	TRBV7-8	CASSRNRDIKSYEQYF	TGTGCCAGCAGCCGTAACCGGGACATTAAGTCCTACGAGCAGTACTTC
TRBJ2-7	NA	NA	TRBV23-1	CASSQSYEQYF	TGCGCCAGCAGTCAATCCTACGAGCAGTACTTC
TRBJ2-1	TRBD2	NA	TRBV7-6	CASSYQSGDGSYNEQFF	TGTGCCAGCAGCTACCAAAGCGGGGATGGCTCCTACAATGAGCAGTTCTTC
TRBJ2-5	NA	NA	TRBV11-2	CASSTLRGYQETQYF	TGTGCCAGCAGCACACTGCGTGGGTACCAAGAGACCCAGTACTTC
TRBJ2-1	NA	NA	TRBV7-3	CASSLAGRSYNEQFF	TGTGCCAGCAGCTTAGCGGGCCGCTCCTACAATGAGCAGTTCTTC
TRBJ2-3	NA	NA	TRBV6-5	CASSYSPPSTDTQYF	TGTGCCAGCAGTTACTCGCCCCCTAGCACAGATACGCAGTATTTT
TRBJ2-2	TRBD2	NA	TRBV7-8	CASSYLPRTSGNTGELFF	TGTGCCAGCAGCTACCTACCCAGGACTAGCGGAAACACCGGGGAGCTGTTTTTT
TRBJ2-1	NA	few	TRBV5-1	CASSLRRPGLVGTEQFF	TGCGCCAGCAGCTTGAGAAGGCCAGGGCTTGTAGGTACTGAGCAGTTCTTC
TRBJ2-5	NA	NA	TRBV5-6	CASSSSGLTQYF	TGTGCCAGCAGCTCGAGCGGGCTGACCCAGTACTTC
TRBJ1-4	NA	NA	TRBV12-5	CASGLQQNEKLFF	TGTGCTAGTGGTTTGCAACAGAATGAAAAACTGTTTTTT
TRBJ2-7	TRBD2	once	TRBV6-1	CASSAPPGLAGWEQYF	TGTGCCAGCAGTGCCCCTCCGGGACTAGCGGGATGGGAGCAGTACTTC